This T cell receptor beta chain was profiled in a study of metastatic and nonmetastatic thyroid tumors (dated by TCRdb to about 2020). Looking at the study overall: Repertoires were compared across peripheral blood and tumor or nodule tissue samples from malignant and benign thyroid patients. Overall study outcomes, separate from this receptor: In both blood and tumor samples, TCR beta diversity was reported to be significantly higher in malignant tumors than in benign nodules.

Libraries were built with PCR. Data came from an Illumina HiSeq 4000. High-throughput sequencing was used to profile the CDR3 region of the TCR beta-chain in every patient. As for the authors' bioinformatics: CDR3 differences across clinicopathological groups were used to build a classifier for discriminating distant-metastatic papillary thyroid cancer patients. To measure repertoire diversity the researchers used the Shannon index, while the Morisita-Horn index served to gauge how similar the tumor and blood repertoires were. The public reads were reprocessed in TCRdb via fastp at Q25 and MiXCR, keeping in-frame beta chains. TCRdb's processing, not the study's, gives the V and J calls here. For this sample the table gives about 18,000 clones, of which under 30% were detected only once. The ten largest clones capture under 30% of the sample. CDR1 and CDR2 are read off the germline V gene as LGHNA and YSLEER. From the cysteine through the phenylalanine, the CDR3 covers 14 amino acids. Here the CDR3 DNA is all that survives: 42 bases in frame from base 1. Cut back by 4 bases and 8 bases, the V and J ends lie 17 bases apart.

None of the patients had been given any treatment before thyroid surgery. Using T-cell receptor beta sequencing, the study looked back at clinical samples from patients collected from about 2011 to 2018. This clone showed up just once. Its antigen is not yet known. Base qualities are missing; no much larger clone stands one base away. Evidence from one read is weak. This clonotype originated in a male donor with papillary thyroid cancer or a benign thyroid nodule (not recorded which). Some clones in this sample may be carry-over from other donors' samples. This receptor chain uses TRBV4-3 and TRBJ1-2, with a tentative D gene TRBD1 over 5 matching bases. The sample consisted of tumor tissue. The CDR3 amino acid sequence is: CASSPAGGVLGYTF. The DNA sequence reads TGCGCCAGCAGCCCCGCGGGGGGGGTGTTGGGCTACACCTTC.